One and the same sample provided the 27 T cell receptor beta chains below, sequenced in a study of cytomegalovirus exposure and HLA in healthy donors. 13 Jbeta primers and 60 Vbeta primers were used for the PCR. This table comes from immunoSEQ multiplex PCR, and its TCRdb copy is limited to in-frame clones, with some not included. In the table there are tens of thousands of clones, 82% of which are singletons. Sequences were obtained from PBMCs. The receptor source for this set is a man aged 30 to 45 in good health and CMV-seropositive.

V and J are TRBV5-1 and TRBJ1-5; D might be TRBD1 (6 bases). The CDR3 is made up of 14 amino acids. Trimming took 4 bases from V and 11 from J, leaving 19 bases between them. Germline CDR1 and CDR2: SGHRS and YFSETQ. CDR3 amino acids: CASSPTTGLEAQHF. The DNA of the CDR3 is TGCGCCAGCAGCCCCACAACAGGGCTCGAGGCCCAGCATTTT.

This clone was picked up one time. Other nucleotide sequences from this sample produce the same CDR3. The CDR3 reads CASSWPGPNYGYTF. CDR3 DNA sequence: TGTGCCAGCAGTTGGCCAGGGCCGAACTATGGCTACACCTTC. V usage is TRBV28 and J usage is TRBJ1-2, with D perhaps TRBD1 (5 bases). The CDR3 covers 14 residues. Germline lookup yields CDR1 MDHEN and CDR2 SYDVKM. Trimming shortened V by 4 bases and J by 2 bases, and 11 bases separated the two germline ends.

The chain uses TRBV5-1 and TRBJ1-1; a possible D gene is TRBD1 (5 bases). The CDR3 totals 13 residues. The germline V and J ends were trimmed by 7 bases and 4 bases, with 14 bases remaining between them. Germline V lookup: CDR1 SGHRS, CDR2 YFSETQ. The CDR3 sequence is CASRGGESTEAFF. DNA for the CDR3: TGCGCCAGCCGGGGGGGGGAGAGCACTGAAGCTTTCTTT.

The chain joins TRBV18 to TRBJ2-2; D might be TRBD1 (5 bases). Germline V CDR1 and CDR2: KGHSH, LQKENI. The CDR3 runs to 14 residues. V lost 0 bases and J 6 bases, leaving 8 bases between the germline ends. CDR3 in amino acids: CASSPPTAPGELFF. In DNA form, the CDR3 reads TGTGCCAGCTCACCACCGACAGCGCCCGGGGAGCTGTTTTTT.

In this sample, this clone turned up a few times. The V gene is TRBV18, the J gene TRBJ2-7; TRBD2 matches 15 bases. The length of the CDR3 is 16 residues. J gave up 5 bases and V 6 bases, and 8 bases lay outside the gene matches. Looked up from germline, CDR1 is KGHSH and CDR2 is LQKENI. Written as DNA, the CDR3 is TGTGCCAGCTCGCAGGGACTAGCGGGAGGTAGTAACGAGCAGTACTTC. Protein sequence: CASSQGLAGGSNEQYF.

V is TRBV6-1 and J is TRBJ1-5, with D hard to call. Germline V CDR1 and CDR2: MNHNS, SASEGT. The germline V and J ends were trimmed by 5 bases and 1 base, with 9 bases remaining between them. The CDR3 has 14 residues. In DNA form, the CDR3 reads TGTGCCAGCAGTTGGGAGGGAAGCAATCAGCCCCAGCATTTT. As protein: CASSWEGSNQPQHF.

This clone was found once. This sequence joins TRBV7-2 and TRBJ1-2, with a weak D call TRBD1 (6 bases). CDR1 is SGHTA, CDR2 FQGNSA, per germline. The V and J ends lost 5 bases and 5 bases respectively, with 15 bases between them. The CDR3 totals 14 residues. The CDR3 DNA is TGTGCCAGCAGCGACCCCACAGGGAATTATGGCTACACCTTC. Translation gives CASSDPTGNYGYTF.

V gene TRBV10-3 combines with J gene TRBJ2-7; D might be TRBD2 (7 bases). The ends were cut back, 7 bases at V and 2 bases at J, with 12 bases in the middle. The CDR3 is 13 amino acids. The germline gives CDR1 ENHRY, CDR2 SYGVKD. The CDR3 sequence: CAITEGGAYEQYF. Here the CDR3 DNA reads TGTGCCATCACCGAAGGGGGGGCCTACGAGCAGTACTTC.

This rearrangement joins TRBV15 to TRBJ1-1; 7 bases match TRBD1. The germline V gene has CDR1 LNHNV and CDR2 YYDKDF (reference sequence). The CDR3 contains 16 residues. V shed 2 bases, J shed 0 bases, and the junction held 6 bases outside the gene matches. The CDR3 nucleotides are TGTGCCACCAGCAGATTAACTGGGACAGTGAACACTGAAGCTTTCTTT. This gives the protein CATSRLTGTVNTEAFF.

V gene TRBV9 combines with J gene TRBJ2-1; 11 bases fit TRBD2. CDR1 is SGDLS, CDR2 YYNGEE, per germline. Unmatched junction bases numbered 1, after V lost 0 bases and J lost 5 bases. This CDR3 contains 15 residues. CDR3 protein: CASSVASGRHNEQFF. In nucleotides, the CDR3 is TGTGCCAGCAGCGTAGCTAGCGGGAGGCACAATGAGCAGTTCTTC.

The rearrangement joins TRBV6-4 to TRBJ1-5; D unresolved. There are 13 residues in the CDR3. The V and J ends lost 2 bases and 7 bases respectively, with 9 bases between them. Germline-derived CDR1 and CDR2 are MRHNA and SNTAGT. The CDR3 protein is CASSDGGRQPQHF. CDR3 nucleotide sequence: TGTGCCAGCAGTGACGGCGGTCGGCAGCCCCAGCATTTT.

The rearrangement links TRBV13 to TRBJ2-2; TRBD1 matches at 8 bases. V shed 5 bases and J 6 bases; nucleotides not matched to a gene: 11. CDR1 is PRHDT, CDR2 FYEKMQ, per germline (reference sequence). The CDR3 is 16 amino acids. The CDR3 nucleotides are TGTGCCAGCAGCGACCGGACAGGGTCTGGCGCCGGGGAGCTGTTTTTT. Translated: CASSDRTGSGAGELFF.

J is TRBJ1-5 and V is TRBV27; D is undetermined. The length of the CDR3 is 15 residues. V was pared by 2 bases and J by 3 bases, with 11 bases between. From germline, CDR1 is MNHEY and CDR2 SMNVEV (reference sequence). In nucleotides, the CDR3 is TGTGCCAGCAGTTTAAGCATAGATGTCAATCAGCCCCAGCATTTT. It specifies CASSLSIDVNQPQHF.

The V gene is TRBV28, the J gene TRBJ1-2; 11 bases line up with TRBD1. Looked up from germline, CDR1 is MDHEN and CDR2 is SYDVKM. There are 13 residues in the CDR3. V was clipped by 8 bases and J by 5 bases; unmatched bases: 4. The CDR3 region has the DNA TGTGCCAGCGGACAGGGGGCCCTATATGGCTACACCTTC. Its translation: CASGQGALYGYTF.

This clone showed up just a few times. The chain is built from TRBV6-5 and TRBJ2-7, with 7 positions matching TRBD2. This CDR3 region has 15 residues. Trimming took 6 bases from V and 2 from J; bases not matched to a gene: 10. Germline V lookup: CDR1 MNHEY, CDR2 SVGAGI. The CDR3 reads CASSHRASGPYEQYF. The CDR3 bases are TGTGCCAGCAGCCACCGGGCTAGCGGACCCTACGAGCAGTACTTC.

The chain uses TRBV6-1 and TRBJ1-6, with D uncertain. Germline lookup yields CDR1 MNHNS and CDR2 SASEGT. This CDR3 contains 15 residues. The V and J ends lost 3 bases and 2 bases respectively, with 8 bases between them. The CDR3 DNA reads as TGTGCCAGCAGTGATTCGGGTCCCTATAATTCACCCCTCCACTTT. It specifies CASSDSGPYNSPLHF.

This clone was seen a handful of times. Its ends do not fully match the called genes, so a read error is possible. The CDR3 bases are TGTGCCAGCAGGGAAGGGGTAGGGGTTGGCTACACCTTC. Translation: CASREGVGVGYTF. This chain connects TRBV6-1 to TRBJ1-2, with D perhaps TRBD1 (5 bases). The CDR3 totals 13 residues. Per germline, CDR1 MNHNS and CDR2 SASEGT.

The chain has TRBV29-1 and TRBJ2-1, with 10 bases that match TRBD2. Germline V lookup: CDR1 SQVTM, CDR2 ANQGSEA. V lost 2 bases, J lost 7 bases, and 5 bases stayed unmatched. CDR3 length: 14 amino acids. CDR3 in DNA: TGCAGCGTTGAATCCCCTAGCGGGAGTAATGAGCAGTTCTTC. Translated, it gives CSVESPSGSNEQFF.

This chain joins TRBV28 and TRBJ1-1, with D maybe TRBD1 (5 bases). V was trimmed by 6 bases and J by 1 base, leaving 15 bases between them. The CDR3 covers 15 residues. Germline V gene lookup returns CDR1 MDHEN and CDR2 SYDVKM. DNA of the CDR3: TGTGCCAGCAGACCTGGGGGGGTTACGAACACTGAAGCTTTCTTT. This sequence encodes CASRPGGVTNTEAFF.

The V gene is TRBV5-1, the J gene TRBJ2-2, with 11 bases identical to TRBD1. Germline V lookup: CDR1 SGHRS, CDR2 YFSETQ. The CDR3 totals 15 residues. V lost 3 bases, J lost 6 bases, and 4 bases stayed unmatched. The DNA for the CDR3 is TGCGCCAGCAGCTCCGGGACAGGGGGTTCCGGGGAGCTGTTTTTT. Protein: CASSSGTGGSGELFF. The full variable domain, in which reference TRBV5-1 and TRBJ2-2 provide the parts outside the CDR3, is KAGVTQTPRYLIKTRGQQVTLSCSPISGHRSVSWYQQTPGQGLQFLFEYFSETQRNKGNFPGRFSGRQFSNSRSEMNVSTLELGDSALYLCASSSGTGGSGELFFGEGSRLTVL.

V and J are TRBV29-1 and TRBJ1-2; D is ambiguous. This CDR3 spans 13 amino acids. CDR1 is SQVTM and CDR2 is ANQGSEA in the germline V gene. Trimming pared 0 bases from V and 4 bases from J, leaving 9 bases between. For the CDR3, the DNA is TGCAGCGTTGAAGAGGGAGGGATCTATGGCTACACCTTC. Translation gives CSVEEGGIYGYTF.

The chain is built from TRBV30 and TRBJ2-3; D possibly corresponds to TRBD2 (6 bases). This CDR3 has 14 residues. Trimming removed 1 base from V and 2 bases from J, with 10 bases in between. Germline V gives CDR1 GTSNPN, CDR2 SVGIG (reference sequence). The CDR3 protein is CAWSAGALTDTQYF. In nucleotides, the CDR3 is TGTGCCTGGAGTGCGGGAGCCCTCACAGATACGCAGTATTTT.

The chain uses TRBV5-4 and TRBJ2-1, with 8 bases aligning to TRBD2. This CDR3 has 14 residues. Trimming at V came to 4 bases and at J to 8 bases, leaving 8 bases not matched to a gene. CDR1 is SGHNT, CDR2 YYREEE, per germline (reference sequence). The CDR3 DNA reads as TGTGCCAGCAGCCAAGAGCGGGGGAAGGATGAGCAGTTCTTC. This codes for CASSQERGKDEQFF.

This chain uses TRBV29-1 with TRBJ2-7, with 9 bases identical to TRBD1. Germline loops: CDR1 SQVTM, CDR2 ANQGSEA. The CDR3 runs to 13 residues. Germline trimming cut 6 bases from V and 2 bases from J; bases unmatched to any gene: 5. CDR3 nucleotides: TGCAGCGTAACCGGGACAGGGACCTACGAGCAGTACTTC. It codes for CSVTGTGTYEQYF.

The rearrangement uses TRBV28 and TRBJ1-1; D possibly corresponds to TRBD1 (6 bases). V lost 6 bases and J 0 bases, leaving 11 bases between the germline ends. The CDR3 extends over 14 amino acids. Germline CDR1 MDHEN, CDR2 SYDVKM. CDR3 region: CASRSGQMNTEAFF. DNA of the CDR3: TGTGCCAGCAGAAGCGGACAGATGAACACTGAAGCTTTCTTT.

This clone has a handful of counts. The gene calls are TRBV7-2 and TRBJ2-2, with D tentatively TRBD1 (5 bases). Trimming stripped 1 base from V and 6 bases from J, with 15 bases between. This CDR3 spans 16 amino acids. Germline CDR1 reads SGHTA; CDR2 reads FQGNSA. The CDR3 region has the DNA TGTGCCAGCAGCTTAGGAAGGGGCCGTGGGCCCGGGGAGCTGTTTTTT. Residues: CASSLGRGRGPGELFF.

The chain combines TRBV6-1 with TRBJ2-5, with TRBD1 matching 7 bases. This CDR3 region has 16 residues. The V and J ends lost 4 bases and 5 bases, in that order; junction bases with no gene match: 13. Germline CDR1 and CDR2: MNHNS and SASEGT. CDR3 sequence (DNA): TGTGCCAGCAGTGGACTGACAGGGATTGAGGGGGAGACCCAGTACTTC. Encoded protein: CASSGLTGIEGETQYF.